A single sample gave rise to the 25 T cell receptor beta chains below, sequenced in a study of vaccination and CD4 T cells after COVID-19. What these receptors recognize is not known. Oncomine TCR Beta short-read sequencing was applied to DNA from cultured CD4+ T cells. One entry per CDR3 protein results from TCRdb running MiXCR on the PCR reads. The sample yields approximately 23,000 distinct CDR3 sequences, more than 30% seen once. Time point noted: late sampling 161 to 241 days after vaccination in a few convalescent patients. Treatment described: approximately nine-day PBMC culture with coronavirus spike peptide pools or control peptides (ViraFEST assay). The sample was CD4+ T cells from blood, cultured in vitro, taken about 7 months after SARS-CoV-2 vaccination. Receptors originate from a human donor who had recovered from COVID-19.

This clonotype was observed a few times. For the CDR3, the DNA is TGTGCCAGCAGCTCGACTAGCGGGGGACACTACGAGCAGTACTTC. Its protein is CASSSTSGGHYEQYF. The V call is TRBV7-3, the J call TRBJ2-7; 12 positions match TRBD2. Germline V gene sequence: CDR1 SGHTA, CDR2 FQGTGA. V shed 4 bases, J shed 3 bases, and the junction held 4 bases outside the gene matches. The CDR3 runs to 15 residues.

This clonotype has only one observation. The V call is TRBV19, the J call TRBJ1-2; tentatively, D is TRBD1 (5 bases). Trimming removed 5 bases from V and 6 bases from J, with 13 bases in between. The CDR3 is made up of 13 amino acids. Germline V gene data show CDR1 as LNHDA and CDR2 as SQIVND (reference sequence). The CDR3 region is CASSPRGAHGYTF. CDR3 nucleotides: TGTGCCAGTAGTCCCCGCGGGGCCCATGGCTACACCTTC. Full variable domain (missing parts from reference TRBV19 and TRBJ1-2): DGGITQSPKYLFRKEGQNVTLSCEQNLNHDAMYWYRQDPGQGLRLIYYSQIVNDFQKGDIAEGYSVSREKKESFPLTVTSAQKNPTAFYLCASSPRGAHGYTFGSGTRLTVV.

The chain recombines TRBV14 with TRBJ2-1, with D perhaps TRBD1 or TRBD2 (5 bases each). Germline-derived CDR1 and CDR2 are SGHDN and FVKESK. There are 13 residues in the CDR3. V lost 2 bases, J lost 9 bases, and 11 bases lay in between. The chain's CDR3 is CASSQPIGTEQFF. Here the CDR3 DNA reads TGTGCCAGCAGCCAACCTATCGGGACTGAGCAGTTCTTC.

This clonotype was observed a few times. J is TRBJ1-1 and V is TRBV5-4; no reliable D call. Germline V CDR1 and CDR2: SGHNT, YYREEE (reference sequence). The CDR3 runs 13 residues. V lost 0 bases, J lost 4 bases, and 7 bases lay in between. CDR3 amino acids: CASSLGGSTEAFF. The CDR3 DNA follows: TGTGCCAGCAGCTTGGGTGGCAGCACTGAAGCTTTCTTT.

This sequence joins TRBV7-3 and TRBJ2-7, with D maybe TRBD1 (7 bases). The CDR3 contains 15 residues. V dropped 6 bases and J dropped 2 bases, with 17 bases sitting between them. CDR1 and CDR2 from the germline V gene are SGHTA and FQGTGA. Here the CDR3 DNA reads TGTGCCAGCAGTCGACAGGGCGGCGGGGCCTACGAGCAGTACTTC. Its translation: CASSRQGGGAYEQYF.

The V and J genes are TRBV19 and TRBJ1-1; 7 nucleotides align to TRBD1. The CDR3 sequence is 13 residues long. V trimming: 8 bases; J trimming: 3 bases; junction bases outside the gene matches: 6. The germline CDR1 and CDR2 sequences are LNHDA and SQIVND (reference sequence). DNA of the CDR3: TGTGCCAGTCAGAAGGGGGCGGACACTGAAGCTTTCTTT. Its protein product is CASQKGADTEAFF.

The chain joins TRBV6-1 to TRBJ1-6; D not certain. CDR3 length: 13 residues. Trimming stripped 2 bases from V and 11 bases from J, with 10 bases between. Germline CDR1 MNHNS, CDR2 SASEGT. CDR3 region: CASSESRFTPLHF. The CDR3 DNA reads as TGTGCCAGCAGTGAATCGCGGTTCACACCCCTCCACTTT.

This chain links TRBV18 with TRBJ1-5; D may be TRBD1 (5 bases). The CDR3 is made up of 15 amino acids. Germline CDR1 KGHSH, CDR2 LQKENI. V was shortened by 3 bases and J by 6 bases, with 15 bases between the two germline ends. Here the CDR3 DNA reads TGTGCCAGCTCACCTCGGGACGGCGTTATTCAGCCCCAGCATTTT. Translation gives CASSPRDGVIQPQHF.

This chain connects TRBV20-1 to TRBJ1-1; TRBD1 agrees at 7 bases. V shed 0 bases and J 5 bases; nucleotides not matched to a gene: 3. This CDR3 spans 13 amino acids. Germline V gives CDR1 DFQATT, CDR2 SNEGSKA (reference sequence). The CDR3 loop is CSARETGATEAFF. CDR3 nucleotides: TGCAGTGCTAGAGAAACAGGGGCGACTGAAGCTTTCTTT.

This clonotype occurred a few times. This chain links TRBV20-1 with TRBJ2-7; 7 nucleotides align to TRBD2. The V and J ends lost 0 bases and 4 bases, in that order; junction bases with no gene match: 9. Germline CDR1 DFQATT, CDR2 SNEGSKA (reference sequence). CDR3 length: 15 amino acids. CDR3 coding DNA: TGCAGTGCTAGAGATTTGACGGGGGGAAAATACGAGCAGTACTTC. It translates to CSARDLTGGKYEQYF.

This sequence joins TRBV5-1 and TRBJ1-2; TRBD1 is a possible D gene (6 bases). Germline assignment: CDR1 SGHRS and CDR2 YFSETQ. The V and J ends lost 2 bases and 4 bases respectively, with 9 bases between them. This CDR3 is 13 amino acids long. The CDR3 here is CASSLGQSYGYTF. DNA for the CDR3: TGCGCCAGCAGCTTAGGACAGAGCTATGGCTACACCTTC.

The chain uses TRBV2 and TRBJ2-5; 8 nucleotides match TRBD2. V was clipped by 6 bases and J by 4 bases; unmatched bases: 10. Germline loops: CDR1 SNHLY, CDR2 FYNNEI. This CDR3 comprises 15 residues. This CDR3 is CASRPSFGGGETQYF. In DNA, the CDR3 is TGTGCCAGCAGGCCGTCATTCGGGGGGGGAGAGACCCAGTACTTC.

This clonotype was observed many times. This chain links TRBV6-5 with TRBJ2-7, with TRBD2 identical over 9 bases. V lost 4 bases to trimming and J lost 6 bases; unmatched junction nucleotides: 16. The CDR3 is 17 amino acids. CDR1 is MNHEY, CDR2 SVGAGI, per germline. The CDR3 region has the DNA TGTGCCAGCAGTTCTAGGGCGCCTAGCGGGGAAGGGGTCGAGCAGTACTTC. Translation gives CASSSRAPSGEGVEQYF.

This sequence joins TRBV6-1 and TRBJ1-1, with D unclear. Germline lookup yields CDR1 MNHNS and CDR2 SASEGT. This CDR3 is 14 amino acids long. Trimming took off 10 bases at V and 5 bases at J, with 20 bases between the two ends. The CDR3 reads CATHYGLGGTEAFF. CDR3 coding DNA: TGTGCCACCCATTACGGGCTGGGAGGGACTGAAGCTTTCTTT.

The chain links TRBV19 to TRBJ2-7; D gene unclear. Per the germline V gene, CDR1 is LNHDA and CDR2 is SQIVND (reference sequence). Trimming removed 3 bases at V and 2 bases at J, with 11 bases between. The CDR3 has 14 amino acids. The CDR3 loop is CASSISRTTYEQYF. The CDR3 region has the DNA TGTGCCAGTAGTATTAGTCGGACCACCTACGAGCAGTACTTC. Variable domain in full (rest from reference TRBV19 and TRBJ2-7): DGGITQSPKYLFRKEGQNVTLSCEQNLNHDAMYWYRQDPGQGLRLIYYSQIVNDFQKGDIAEGYSVSREKKESFPLTVTSAQKNPTAFYLCASSISRTTYEQYFGPGTRLTVT.

The chain recombines TRBV10-3 with TRBJ2-5; 8 bases line up with TRBD1. CDR3 length: 12 amino acids. The J segment lost 5 bases and the V segment lost 6 bases, leaving 2 bases of the junction unmatched. Germline CDR1 and CDR2: ENHRY and SYGVKD. The CDR3: CAISRDRETQYF. The CDR3 DNA reads as TGTGCCATCAGCCGGGACAGGGAGACCCAGTACTTC.

J is TRBJ1-4 and V is TRBV20-1; possible D gene TRBD1, 6 bases. V was clipped by 3 bases and J by 2 bases, with 10 bases between them. The CDR3 is made up of 14 amino acids. CDR1 and CDR2 from the germline V gene are DFQATT and SNEGSKA (reference sequence). The DNA of the CDR3 is TGCAGTGCTAGCCGACAGGAGACTAATGAAAAACTGTTTTTT. It is translated as CSASRQETNEKLFF.

The gene calls are TRBV5-1 and TRBJ2-5, with a weak D call TRBD2 (5 bases). Trimming took 5 bases from V and 0 from J, leaving 14 bases between them. Germline V gene sequence: CDR1 SGHRS, CDR2 YFSETQ. This CDR3 is built from 15 residues. CDR3 protein: CASRKRTENQETQYF. The DNA of the CDR3 is TGCGCCAGCAGAAAGCGGACGGAAAACCAAGAGACCCAGTACTTC. Combining the CDR3 with reference TRBV5-1 and TRBJ2-5 gives the whole variable domain KAGVTQTPRYLIKTRGQQVTLSCSPISGHRSVSWYQQTPGQGLQFLFEYFSETQRNKGNFPGRFSGRQFSNSRSEMNVSTLELGDSALYLCASRKRTENQETQYFGPGTRLLVL.

J is TRBJ2-5 and V is TRBV7-3; 14 bases fit TRBD2. The CDR3 has 20 residues. After removal of 4 bases from V and 0 bases from J, the junction contained 13 bases not matched to a gene. The germline CDR1 and CDR2 sequences are SGHTA and FQGTGA. CDR3 DNA sequence: TGTGCCAGCAGCTCGCCGAACTGGACTAGCGGGGGGACGTACCAAGAGACCCAGTACTTC. Its protein is CASSSPNWTSGGTYQETQYF.

With respect to this clonotype: A much larger clone differs from this one at a single base, so this may be a read error. V usage is TRBV7-3 and J usage is TRBJ1-1; D perhaps matches TRBD1 (5 bases). The CDR3 runs to 13 residues. Germline V gives CDR1 SGHTA, CDR2 FQGTGA. CDR3 sequence (DNA): TGTGCCAGCAGCATAACTTCGGGTACGACAGCTCTCTTT. Translated, it gives CASSITSGTTALF.

This chain joins TRBV10-3 and TRBJ2-1, with 11 bases matching TRBD2. Germline loops: CDR1 ENHRY, CDR2 SYGVKD. The CDR3 consists of 15 residues. Trimming at V came to 2 bases and at J to 4 bases, leaving 1 base not matched to a gene. CDR3 sequence (DNA): TGTGCCATCAGTGAGAGACTAGCGGGGTACAATGAGCAGTTCTTC. Its translation is CAISERLAGYNEQFF.

This clonotype was picked up a small number of times. The chain links TRBV20-1 to TRBJ2-7; weak D call: TRBD2 (7 bases). The CDR3 has 18 residues. The germline V gene has CDR1 DFQATT and CDR2 SNEGSKA (reference sequence). Trimming removed 6 bases at V and 3 bases at J, with 30 bases between. The CDR3 sequence: CSAAGGATSTVSNYEQYF. CDR3 DNA sequence: TGCAGTGCCGCTGGGGGGGCGACTAGCACAGTTAGCAACTACGAGCAGTACTTC.

The V and J genes are TRBV6-1 and TRBJ2-3; D gene uncertain. The CDR3 loop spans 15 amino acids. Per germline, CDR1 MNHNS and CDR2 SASEGT. V lost 7 bases and J 2 bases, leaving 16 bases between the germline ends. The CDR3 DNA reads as TGTGCCAGCACCTCCCGGATCCAAACCACAGATACGCAGTATTTT. Translating gives CASTSRIQTTDTQYF.

The rearrangement joins TRBV7-2 to TRBJ2-7, with TRBD2 matching over 7 bases. The trim removed 6 bases at V and 4 bases at J, leaving 12 bases unmatched. From germline, CDR1 is SGHTA and CDR2 FQGNSA. The CDR3 consists of 15 residues. As DNA, the CDR3 is TGTGCCAGCAGTCTAAGCTCTAGCGGACTATACGAGCAGTACTTC. Translation: CASSLSSSGLYEQYF.

The rearrangement uses TRBV6-5 and TRBJ1-1; tentative D call: TRBD1 (5 bases). The CDR3 contains 12 residues. Germline V gene sequence: CDR1 MNHEY, CDR2 SVGAGI. V lost 2 bases to trimming and J lost 7 bases, with 8 bases between them. CDR3 in DNA: TGTGCCAGCAGTTACCGGGGGGGTGAAGCTTTCTTT. Amino acids: CASSYRGGEAFF.